Listed here are 16 T cell receptor beta chains from one sample, sequenced in a study of vaccination and CD4 T cells after COVID-19. As to treatment: roughly 11-day PBMC culture with coronavirus spike peptide pools or control peptides (ViraFEST assay). These receptors' antigens are unknown. Oncomine TCR Beta short-read sequencing was applied to DNA from cultured CD4+ T cells. MiXCR, run by TCRdb on the PCR reads, gives a single entry per CDR3 protein. Here the sample spans approximately 15,000 distinct CDR3 sequences, 20% to 25% being singletons. This specimen consisted of CD4+ T cells from blood, cultured in vitro, obtained before SARS-CoV-2 vaccination. Receptors were obtained from a human donor who received a COVID-19 vaccine.

This clonotype was counted only a few times. The chain couples TRBV7-9 to TRBJ1-3; D gene uncertain. Trimming took off 5 bases at V and 0 bases at J, with 11 bases between the two ends. The CDR3 consists of 15 residues. Germline values: CDR1 SEHNR, CDR2 FQNEAQ (reference sequence). The CDR3 is CASSLRYFSGNTIYF. In DNA form, the CDR3 reads TGTGCCAGCAGCCTACGGTACTTCTCTGGAAACACCATATATTTT.

There are a few counts of this clonotype. The V and J genes are TRBV6-1 and TRBJ2-7; TRBD2 matches at 10 bases. J was trimmed by 4 bases and V by 2 bases; bases with no gene match: 17. The CDR3 has 19 amino acids. Looked up from germline, CDR1 is MNHNS and CDR2 is SASEGT. CDR3 sequence: CASSEHRTGVAGGKYEQYF. The CDR3 DNA is TGTGCCAGCAGTGAACATAGAACCGGGGTAGCGGGGGGCAAATACGAGCAGTACTTC.

The V gene is TRBV2, the J gene TRBJ2-5; D call uncertain. The CDR3 sequence is 13 residues long. Germline CDR1 SNHLY, CDR2 FYNNEI. V gave up 3 bases and J gave up 1 base, with 6 bases separating them. The CDR3 loop is CASSERIQETQYF. The DNA of the CDR3 is TGTGCCAGCAGTGAGAGAATCCAAGAGACCCAGTACTTC. The full variable domain, rest sourced from reference TRBV2 and TRBJ2-5, is EPEVTQTPSHQVTQMGQEVILRCVPISNHLYFYWYRQILGQKVEFLVSFYNNEISEKSEIFDDQFSVERPDGSNFTLKIRSTKLEDSAMYFCASSERIQETQYFGPGTRLLVL.

This clonotype was seen only a few times. J is TRBJ1-3 and V is TRBV30, with 8 bases that match TRBD1. This CDR3 contains 17 residues. CDR1 GTSNPN and CDR2 SVGIG come from the germline V gene (reference sequence). V lost 0 bases to trimming and J lost 4 bases; unmatched junction nucleotides: 11. The CDR3 sequence is CAWSVQGDTGSGNTIYF. In DNA form, the CDR3 reads TGTGCCTGGAGTGTACAGGGGGATACAGGGTCGGGAAACACCATATATTTT.

The chain joins TRBV5-4 to TRBJ2-5; no firm D call. V was shortened by 2 bases and J by 3 bases, with 11 bases between the two germline ends. CDR3 length: 14 amino acids. Germline-derived CDR1 and CDR2 are SGHNT and YYREEE (reference sequence). CDR3 in DNA: TGTGCCAGCAGCTTTCTAGTACGCGAAGAGACCCAGTACTTC. Translation: CASSFLVREETQYF. The full variable domain, in which reference TRBV5-4 and TRBJ2-5 provide the parts outside the CDR3, is ETGVTQSPTHLIKTRGQQVTLRCSSQSGHNTVSWYQQALGQGPQFIFQYYREEENGRGNFPPRFSGLQFPNYSSELNVNALELDDSALYLCASSFLVREETQYFGPGTRLLVL.

The CDR3 protein is CSVRGGTGRTYEQYF. Here the CDR3 DNA reads TGCAGCGTTAGGGGAGGGACAGGGCGAACCTACGAGCAGTACTTC. The chain has TRBV29-1 and TRBJ2-7; 9 bases are shared with TRBD1. This CDR3 is built from 15 residues. Germline V gene data show CDR1 as SQVTM and CDR2 as ANQGSEA. V lost 5 bases and J lost 2; bases outside the gene matches: 10.

In its sample, this clonotype was seen a few times. The chain joins TRBV4-2 to TRBJ2-1; 8 bases map to TRBD2. CDR1 is LGHNA, CDR2 YNFKEQ, per germline. CDR3 length: 15 residues. With V trimmed by 1 base and J by 4 bases, 3 bases remained unmatched. This CDR3 is CASSQGLANYNEQFF. The CDR3 DNA reads TGTGCCAGCAGCCAAGGACTAGCGAATTACAATGAGCAGTTCTTC.

By share, this clonotype counts as medium-sized. V is TRBV27 and J is TRBJ2-5; TRBD2 agrees at 7 bases. This CDR3 region has 14 residues. Germline loops: CDR1 MNHEY, CDR2 SMNVEV (reference sequence). Trimming took 2 bases from V and 5 from J; bases not matched to a gene: 5. CDR3 in amino acids: CASSLDWRGETQYF. The CDR3 region has the DNA TGTGCCAGCAGTTTAGACTGGCGGGGGGAGACCCAGTACTTC.

This clonotype appeared a few times. The rearrangement joins TRBV5-1 to TRBJ2-3; 11 bases match TRBD2. Germline V gives CDR1 SGHRS, CDR2 YFSETQ. This CDR3 spans 16 amino acids. After removal of 4 bases from V and 2 bases from J, the junction contained 6 bases not matched to a gene. In DNA, the CDR3 is TGCGCCAGCAGCCCGCGACTAGCGGGGTACACAGATACGCAGTATTTT. Translating gives CASSPRLAGYTDTQYF.

This clonotype was seen a few times. V usage is TRBV20-1 and J usage is TRBJ2-2; weak D call: TRBD1 (5 bases). Germline V gene lookup returns CDR1 DFQATT and CDR2 SNEGSKA (reference sequence). Trimming left V 1 base short and J 4 bases short, with 13 bases between. This CDR3 spans 15 amino acids. The CDR3 DNA follows: TGCAGTGCTAGAGGCACTACAAGGGGCACCGGGGAGCTGTTTTTT. Protein sequence: CSARGTTRGTGELFF.

This clonotype was seen more than once but under ten times. The rearrangement joins TRBV7-3 to TRBJ2-1, with 8 bases that match TRBD2. This CDR3 is built from 16 residues. After removal of 3 bases from V and 4 bases from J, the junction contained 8 bases not matched to a gene. The germline gives CDR1 SGHTA, CDR2 FQGTGA. The CDR3 loop is CASSFRTGTRYNEQFF. In DNA form, the CDR3 reads TGTGCCAGCAGCTTTCGGACCGGGACTAGATACAATGAGCAGTTCTTC.

The CDR3 DNA is TGTGCCAGCTCTAGACAGGGACGATGGGAGACCCAGTACTTC. Protein product: CASSRQGRWETQYF. The V gene is TRBV25-1, the J gene TRBJ2-5; 7 nucleotides align to TRBD1. V trimming: 8 bases; J trimming: 5 bases; junction bases outside the gene matches: 11. Germline V gives CDR1 MGHDK, CDR2 SYGVNS. The CDR3 has 14 amino acids.

This chain joins TRBV21-1 and TRBJ2-7. TRBV21-1 has pseudogene status. This CDR3 contains 16 residues. The CDR3 spells CASSKVKDFASYEQYF. The DNA of the CDR3 is TGTGCCAGCAGCAAAGTCAAGGATTTCGCCTCCTACGAGCAGTACTTC.

This clonotype was observed a few times. The chain has TRBV29-1 and TRBJ2-1; TRBD2 matches 9 bases. Per germline, CDR1 SQVTM and CDR2 ANQGSEA. V shed 4 bases and J 7 bases; nucleotides not matched to a gene: 5. The CDR3 runs to 13 residues. This CDR3 reads CSVVAGGPNEQFF. In DNA form, the CDR3 reads TGCAGCGTTGTGGCGGGGGGGCCAAATGAGCAGTTCTTC.

This chain joins TRBV7-9 and TRBJ1-6, with a possible D match to TRBD1 (6 bases). The V end lost 3 bases, the J end lost 5 bases, and 11 bases lay between the germline ends. Looked up from germline, CDR1 is SEHNR and CDR2 is FQNEAQ (reference sequence). This CDR3 region has 15 residues. CDR3 DNA: TGTGCCAGCAGCTTCCGGGACACTCATAATTCACCCCTCCACTTT. Its translation is CASSFRDTHNSPLHF.

The chain joins TRBV5-1 to TRBJ2-2, with TRBD1 as a possible D gene (5 bases). Trimming took 0 bases from V and 0 from J, leaving 15 bases between them. Looked up from germline, CDR1 is SGHRS and CDR2 is YFSETQ. The CDR3 is made up of 18 amino acids. The CDR3 protein is CASSLAGRQRANTGELFF. Written as DNA, the CDR3 is TGCGCCAGCAGCTTGGCCGGACGACAGAGAGCGAACACCGGGGAGCTGTTTTTT. The full variable domain, in which reference TRBV5-1 and TRBJ2-2 provide the parts outside the CDR3, is KAGVTQTPRYLIKTRGQQVTLSCSPISGHRSVSWYQQTPGQGLQFLFEYFSETQRNKGNFPGRFSGRQFSNSRSEMNVSTLELGDSALYLCASSLAGRQRANTGELFFGEGSRLTVL.